The 24 T cell receptor beta chains below were found in one sample sequenced in a study of alternative splicing in chronic myeloid leukemia remission. Study-level background: Trial remission samples were taken at major or complete molecular response, at 12 or 24 months.

Each library started from around 1 ug total RNA with poly-A enrichment. TCRdb re-called the bulk RNA-seq reads and catalogs CDR3 proteins one per entry, DNA excluded. The table has more than 500 distinct CDR3 sequences, roughly 95% seen once; the top ten hold roughly 10%. The sample in question was PBMCs or total blood leukocytes (not recorded which), obtained during remission. All receptors come from an adult with chronic myeloid leukemia.

This rearrangement joins TRBV3-1 to TRBJ2-3; TCRdb reports TRBD1, a call that lacks DNA to check it against. Germline lookup yields CDR1 LGHDT and CDR2 YNNKEL (reference sequence). This CDR3 region has 21 residues. The CDR3 loop reads CASSQVYPHPNSGQGTDTQYF.

The V gene is TRBV7-2, the J gene TRBJ1-5. CDR1 is SGHTA and CDR2 is FQGNSA in the germline V gene. CDR3 length equals 17 residues. The CDR3 loop reads CASREAQGGNSNQPQHF.

J is TRBJ1-6 and V is TRBV9. CDR3 length: 14 residues. Germline CDR1 is SGDLS and CDR2 is YYNGEE. CDR3 region: CASSTRTGSSPLHF.

The chain uses TRBV6-2 or TRBV6-3 and TRBJ1-5; TCRdb selects TRBD1, and the lack of DNA leaves this call unchecked. Germline assignment: CDR1 MNHEY and CDR2 SVGEGT. The length of the CDR3 is 16 residues. CDR3 residues: CASSEWGQGARQPQHF.

The V and J genes are TRBV29-1 and TRBJ2-1. CDR1 is SQVTM and CDR2 is ANQGSEA in the germline V gene. CDR3 size: 14 residues. The CDR3 sequence is CSVQTASSYNEQFF.

J is TRBJ1-2 and V is TRBV19. This CDR3 comprises 14 residues. Germline V lookup: CDR1 LNHDA, CDR2 SQIVND (reference sequence). The CDR3 reads CASRPRDSLYGYTF.

This sequence joins TRBV15 and TRBJ2-5. This CDR3 spans 13 amino acids. The germline V gene has CDR1 LNHNV and CDR2 YYDKDF (reference sequence). The CDR3 protein is CATSQLYQETQYF.

The CDR3 region is CASRPRSNQPQHF. The gene calls are TRBV6-6 and TRBJ1-5. The CDR3 has 13 amino acids. Germline V lookup: CDR1 MNHNY, CDR2 SVGAGI (reference sequence).

The chain links TRBV9 to TRBJ1-1. The germline CDR1 and CDR2 sequences are SGDLS and YYNGEE. The CDR3 has 12 amino acids. CDR3 region: CASSVESTEAFF.

The CDR3 protein is CASSFSYNEQFF. This chain joins TRBV6-2 or TRBV6-3 and TRBJ2-1. The V gene's germline CDR1 is MNHEY and CDR2 SVGEGT. There are 12 residues in the CDR3.

This rearrangement joins TRBV5-1 to TRBJ2-3. Germline assignment: CDR1 SGHRS and CDR2 YFSETQ. The CDR3 consists of 14 residues. The CDR3 loop is CASSLQASPDTQYF. Full variable domain (rest looked up from reference TRBV5-1 and TRBJ2-3): KAGVTQTPRYLIKTRGQQVTLSCSPISGHRSVSWYQQTPGQGLQFLFEYFSETQRNKGNFPGRFSGRQFSNSRSEMNVSTLELGDSALYLCASSLQASPDTQYFGPGTRLTVL.

The chain has TRBV7-2 and TRBJ1-1. The CDR3 consists of 16 residues. The germline V gene has CDR1 SGHTA and CDR2 FQGNSA. The CDR3 is CASSQSLLRGTTEAFF.

CDR3 protein: CSALAGASTDTQYF. The chain joins TRBV20-1 to TRBJ2-3; TCRdb designates TRBD2, a call that cannot be tested without DNA. CDR1 and CDR2 from the germline V gene are DFQATT and SNEGSKA (reference sequence). This CDR3 has 14 residues.

The chain recombines TRBV7-2 with TRBJ2-5. This CDR3 region has 13 residues. Germline-derived CDR1 and CDR2 are SGHTA and FQGNSA. CDR3 amino acids: CASSLVVEETQYF.

J is TRBJ1-2 and V is TRBV20-1. Germline V lookup: CDR1 DFQATT, CDR2 SNEGSKA (reference sequence). This CDR3 is 12 amino acids long. This chain's CDR3 is CSARDEGAGYTF.

This chain joins TRBV6-1 and TRBJ2-1; TCRdb calls TRBD1, which cannot be checked without DNA. This CDR3 contains 14 residues. CDR1 MNHNS and CDR2 SASEGT come from the germline V gene. The CDR3 protein is CASTSGFGYNEQFF.

This CDR3 reads CASSLAGDYGYTF. The rearrangement uses TRBV7-9 and TRBJ1-2. This CDR3 region has 13 residues. The germline CDR1 and CDR2 sequences are SEHNR and FQNEAQ (reference sequence).

The genes are TRBV5-5 and TRBJ2-2; TCRdb lists TRBD2, though no DNA is available to test this call. The CDR3 runs to 17 residues. In germline, CDR1 is SGHKS, CDR2 YYEKEE (reference sequence). CDR3 loop: CASGPGTGLTNTGELFF.

The chain couples TRBV20-1 to TRBJ2-2; TCRdb gives TRBD2 as the D gene, but with no DNA this cannot be confirmed. The CDR3 is 15 residues long. Looked up from germline, CDR1 is DFQATT and CDR2 is SNEGSKA (reference sequence). CDR3 amino acids: CSARPGSINTGELFF.

The genes are TRBV6-1 and TRBJ2-1; TCRdb returns TRBD1, unconfirmable since there is no DNA. The CDR3 covers 14 residues. The germline CDR1 and CDR2 sequences are MNHNS and SASEGT. The CDR3 loop reads CASKGQGSHNEQFF.

This chain connects TRBV5-1 to TRBJ1-1; TCRdb gives TRBD1 as the D gene, but with no DNA this cannot be confirmed. This CDR3 is 16 amino acids long. CDR1 is SGHRS and CDR2 is YFSETQ in the germline V gene. The chain's CDR3 is CASSLLTTGVNTEAFF.

This sequence joins TRBV6-1 and TRBJ1-1. The V gene's germline CDR1 is MNHNS and CDR2 SASEGT. This CDR3 is 15 amino acids long. The CDR3 spells CASSVTGTANTEAFF.

The CDR3 sequence is CASSQAAGGADTQYF. This chain connects TRBV4-3 to TRBJ2-3; no DNA is available, so the TRBD2 call from TCRdb remains unchecked. The V gene's germline CDR1 is LGHNA and CDR2 YSLEER. This CDR3 region has 15 residues.

The V and J genes are TRBV11-2 and TRBJ1-1. Germline-derived CDR1 and CDR2 are SGHAT and FQNNGV. The CDR3 consists of 15 residues. The chain's CDR3 is CASSGSGHWNTEAFF.